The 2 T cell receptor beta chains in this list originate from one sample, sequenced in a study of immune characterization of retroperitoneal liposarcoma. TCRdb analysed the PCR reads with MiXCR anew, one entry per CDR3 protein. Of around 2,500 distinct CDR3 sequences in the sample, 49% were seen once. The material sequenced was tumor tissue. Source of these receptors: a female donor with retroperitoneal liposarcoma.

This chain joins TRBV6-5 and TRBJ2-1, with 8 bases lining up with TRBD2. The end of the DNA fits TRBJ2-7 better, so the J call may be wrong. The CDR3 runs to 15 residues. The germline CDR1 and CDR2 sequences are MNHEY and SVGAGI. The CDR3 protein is CASSPGVAGYNEQYF. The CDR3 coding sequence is TGTGCCAGCAGCCCCGGGGTAGCGGGATACAATGAGCAGTACTTC.

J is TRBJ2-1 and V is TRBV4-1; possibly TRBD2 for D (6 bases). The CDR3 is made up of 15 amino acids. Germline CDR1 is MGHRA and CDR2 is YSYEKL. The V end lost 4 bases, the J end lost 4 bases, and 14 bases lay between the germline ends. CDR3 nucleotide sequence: TGCGCCAGCAGCCGCGCCGGGACTCTATACAATGAGCAGTTCTTC. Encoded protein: CASSRAGTLYNEQFF.